This TCR beta chain was identified in a study of shared clonotypes between healthy human individuals. As for the study in general: Per donor, CD8 memory used one plate, CD8 naive used two, CD4 memory used three and CD4 naive used three.

This CDR3 is 11 amino acids long. V was shortened by 0 bases and J by 5 bases, with 3 bases between the two germline ends. Germline CDR1 reads SGDLS; CDR2 reads YYNGEE. Replicate PCRs for sorted subsets used 200 ng DNA; this equaled 25,000 to 30,000 T cell genomes. This table comes from immunoSEQ multiplex PCR, and its TCRdb copy is limited to in-frame clones, with some not included. The sample has about 1,900,000 clones; just under 95% are singletons. Only CD45RO-negative cells positively selected for CCR7 counted as naive CD8 cells, so terminally differentiated effector memory CD45RA+ cells were excluded. For this clone: Its antigen is currently unknown. The sample has other DNA sequences that encode this CDR3 too.

The study, taken as a whole, reports: Memory subsets generally showed smaller estimated richness than naive subsets did.

What was sequenced was naive CD8+ T cells sorted from blood. The gene calls are TRBV9 and TRBJ2-7; D gene ambiguous. This sequence was found in a young man in good health. The CDR3 here is CASSVGNEQYF. Here the CDR3 DNA reads TGTGCCAGCAGCGTAGGGAACGAGCAGTACTTC.